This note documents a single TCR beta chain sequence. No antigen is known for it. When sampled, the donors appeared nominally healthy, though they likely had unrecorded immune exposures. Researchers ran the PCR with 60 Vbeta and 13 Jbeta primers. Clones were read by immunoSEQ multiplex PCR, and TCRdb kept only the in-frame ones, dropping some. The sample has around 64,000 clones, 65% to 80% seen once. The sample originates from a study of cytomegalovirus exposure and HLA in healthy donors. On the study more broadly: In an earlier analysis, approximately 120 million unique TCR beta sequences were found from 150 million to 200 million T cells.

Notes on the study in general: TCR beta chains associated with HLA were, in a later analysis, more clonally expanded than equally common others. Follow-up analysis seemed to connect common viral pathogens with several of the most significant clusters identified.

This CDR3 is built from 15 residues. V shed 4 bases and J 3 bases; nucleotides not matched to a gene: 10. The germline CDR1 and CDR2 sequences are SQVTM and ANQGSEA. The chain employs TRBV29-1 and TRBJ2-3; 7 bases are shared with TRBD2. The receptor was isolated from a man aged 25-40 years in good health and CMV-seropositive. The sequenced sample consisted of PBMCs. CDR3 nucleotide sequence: TGCAGCGTTGCTCTTGAGCGGGGAGCTACAGATACGCAGTATTTT. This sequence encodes CSVALERGATDTQYF.